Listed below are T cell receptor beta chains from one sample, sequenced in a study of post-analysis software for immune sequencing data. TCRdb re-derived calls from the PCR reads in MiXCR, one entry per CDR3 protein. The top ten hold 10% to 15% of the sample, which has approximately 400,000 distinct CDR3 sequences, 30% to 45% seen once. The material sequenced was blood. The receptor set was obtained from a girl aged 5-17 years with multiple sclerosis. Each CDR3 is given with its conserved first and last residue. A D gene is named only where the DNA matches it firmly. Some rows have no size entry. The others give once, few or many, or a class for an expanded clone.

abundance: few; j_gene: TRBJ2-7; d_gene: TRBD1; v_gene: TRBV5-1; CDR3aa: CASSSGTGRYEQYF; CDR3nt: TGCGCCAGCAGTTCCGGGACAGGGAGATACGAGCAGTACTTC
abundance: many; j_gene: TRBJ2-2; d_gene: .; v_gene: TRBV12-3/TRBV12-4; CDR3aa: CASSFLPAGELFF; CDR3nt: TGTGCCAGCAGTTTTCTTCCGGCCGGGGAGCTGTTTTTT
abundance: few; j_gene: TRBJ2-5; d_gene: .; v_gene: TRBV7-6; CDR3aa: CASSLVSFRVQETQYF; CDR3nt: TGTGCCAGCAGCTTAGTGTCCTTCCGGGTACAAGAGACCCAGTACTTC
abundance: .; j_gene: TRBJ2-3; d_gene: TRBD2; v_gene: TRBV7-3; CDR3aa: CASSSPSGGRTYTDTQYF; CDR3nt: TGTGCCAGCAGCTCCCCTAGCGGGGGCCGAACTTACACAGATACGCAGTATTTT
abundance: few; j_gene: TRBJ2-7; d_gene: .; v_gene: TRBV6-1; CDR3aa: CASTRDTARLSSYEQYF; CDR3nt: TGTGCCAGCACTCGGGACACCGCCCGTTTGAGCTCCTACGAGCAGTACTTC
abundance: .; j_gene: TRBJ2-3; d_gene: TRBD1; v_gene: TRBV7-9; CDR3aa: CASSPTGGRTDTQYF; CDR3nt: TGTGCCAGCAGCCCGACAGGGGGTCGTACAGATACGCAGTATTTT
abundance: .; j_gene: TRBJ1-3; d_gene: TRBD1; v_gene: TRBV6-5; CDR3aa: CASSEDRARNTIYF; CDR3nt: TGTGCCAGCAGTGAGGACAGGGCGAGAAACACCATATATTTT
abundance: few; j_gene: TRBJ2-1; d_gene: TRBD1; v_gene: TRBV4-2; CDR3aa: CASSQDGDREQFF; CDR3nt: TGTGCCAGCAGCCAAGATGGGGACAGGGAGCAGTTCTTC
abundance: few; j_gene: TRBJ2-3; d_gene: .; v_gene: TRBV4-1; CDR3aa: CASSQVRGDTQYF; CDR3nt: TGCGCCAGCAGCCAAGTCCGCGGAGATACGCAGTATTTT
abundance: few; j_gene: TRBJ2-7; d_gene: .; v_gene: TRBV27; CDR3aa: CASRPVRGPLSYEQYF; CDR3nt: TGTGCCAGCAGACCCGTCAGAGGACCCCTCTCCTACGAGCAGTACTTC
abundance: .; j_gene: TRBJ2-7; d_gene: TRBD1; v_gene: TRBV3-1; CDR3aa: CASSQARQGLVGEQYF; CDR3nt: TGTGCCAGCAGCCAAGCCCGACAGGGTTTAGTGGGCGAGCAGTACTTC
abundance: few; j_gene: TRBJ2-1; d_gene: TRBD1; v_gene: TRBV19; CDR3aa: CASSTGGYNEQFF; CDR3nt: TGTGCCAGCTCGACAGGGGGCTACAATGAGCAGTTCTTC
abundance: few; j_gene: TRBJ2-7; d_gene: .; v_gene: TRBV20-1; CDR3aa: CSATPRALRDYEQYF; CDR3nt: TGCAGTGCTACCCCAAGGGCACTAAGGGACTACGAGCAGTACTTC
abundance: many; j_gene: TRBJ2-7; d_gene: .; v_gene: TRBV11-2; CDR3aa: CASSLNPGREQYF; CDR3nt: TGTGCCAGCAGCTTAAACCCGGGGCGCGAGCAGTACTTC
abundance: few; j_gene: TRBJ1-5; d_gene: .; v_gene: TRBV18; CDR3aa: CASSREDQPQHF; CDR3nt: TGTGCCAGCTCCCGGGAGGATCAGCCCCAGCATTTT
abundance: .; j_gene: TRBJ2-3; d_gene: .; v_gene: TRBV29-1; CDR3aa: CSVNRASDTDTQYF; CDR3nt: TGCAGCGTTAACAGGGCTTCGGACACAGATACGCAGTATTTT
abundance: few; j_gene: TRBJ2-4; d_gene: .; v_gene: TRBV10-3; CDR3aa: CAISESLLDLAKNIQYF; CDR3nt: TGTGCCATCAGTGAGTCATTACTGGACCTGGCCAAAAACATTCAGTACTTC
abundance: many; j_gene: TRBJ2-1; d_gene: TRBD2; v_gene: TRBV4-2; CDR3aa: CASSLRGGGLAFSSNEQFF; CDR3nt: TGTGCCAGCAGCTTAAGGGGGGGGGGACTAGCATTTTCTTCCAATGAGCAGTTCTTC
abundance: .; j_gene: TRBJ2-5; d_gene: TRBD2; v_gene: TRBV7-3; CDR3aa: CASSLNVAGGRETQYF; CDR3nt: TGTGCCAGCAGCTTAAACGTAGCGGGGGGTCGGGAGACCCAGTACTTC
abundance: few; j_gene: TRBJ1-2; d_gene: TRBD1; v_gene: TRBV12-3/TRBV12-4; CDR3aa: CASSWRGDSRNGYTF; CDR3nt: TGTGCCAGCAGTTGGAGGGGGGACAGCCGGAATGGCTACACCTTC
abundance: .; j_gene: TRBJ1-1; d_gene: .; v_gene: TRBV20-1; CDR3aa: CSAGDGLEAFF; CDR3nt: TGCAGTGCTGGAGACGGGCTTGAAGCTTTCTTT
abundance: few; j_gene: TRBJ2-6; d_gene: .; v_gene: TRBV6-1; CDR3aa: CASRMGGSGANVLTF; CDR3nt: TGTGCCAGCAGGATGGGGGGTTCAGGGGCCAACGTCCTGACTTTC
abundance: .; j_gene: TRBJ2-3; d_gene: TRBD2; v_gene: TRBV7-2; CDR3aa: CASSLSSYLLAGGEYTQYF; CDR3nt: TGTGCCAGCAGCCTCTCCTCCTACTTACTAGCGGGGGGAGAGTATACGCAGTATTTT
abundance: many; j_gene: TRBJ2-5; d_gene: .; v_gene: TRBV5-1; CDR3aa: CASSFNYNQETQYF; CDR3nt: TGCGCCAGCAGCTTCAACTATAACCAAGAGACCCAGTACTTC
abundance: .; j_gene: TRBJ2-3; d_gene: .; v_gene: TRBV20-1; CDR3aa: CSASGGPWDTQYF; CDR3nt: TGCAGTGCTAGCGGGGGGCCTTGGGATACGCAGTATTTT
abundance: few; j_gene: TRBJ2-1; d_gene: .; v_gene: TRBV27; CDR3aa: CASSPNGGRQGNEQFF; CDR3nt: TGTGCCAGCAGCCCGAACGGGGGGCGACAGGGTAATGAGCAGTTCTTC
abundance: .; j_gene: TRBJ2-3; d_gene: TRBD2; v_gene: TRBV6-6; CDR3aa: CASSYWGLAGSDTQYF; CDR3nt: TGTGCCAGCAGTTACTGGGGACTAGCGGGGTCTGATACGCAGTATTTT
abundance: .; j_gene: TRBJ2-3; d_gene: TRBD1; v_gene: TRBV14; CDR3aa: CASSHDRGLTDTQYF; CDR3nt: TGTGCCAGCAGCCATGACAGGGGACTCACAGATACGCAGTATTTT
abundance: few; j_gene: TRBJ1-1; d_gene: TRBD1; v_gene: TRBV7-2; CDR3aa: CASSTSPHYYRGSNTEAFF; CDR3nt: TGTGCCAGCAGCACTAGTCCTCATTATTACAGGGGATCGAACACTGAAGCTTTCTTT
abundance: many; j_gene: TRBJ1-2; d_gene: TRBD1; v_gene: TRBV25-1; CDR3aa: CASSELATGDGYTF; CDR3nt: TGTGCCAGCAGTGAATTAGCGACAGGGGATGGCTACACCTTC
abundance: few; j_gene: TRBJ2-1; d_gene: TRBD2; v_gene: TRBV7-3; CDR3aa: CASSLMGGKRFF; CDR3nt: TGTGCCAGCAGCTTAATGGGAGGGAAACGGTTCTTC
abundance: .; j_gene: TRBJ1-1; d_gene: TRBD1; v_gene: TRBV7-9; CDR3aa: CASSLGDSRFGNTEAFF; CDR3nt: TGTGCCAGCAGCTTAGGGGACAGTAGGTTTGGGAACACTGAAGCTTTCTTT
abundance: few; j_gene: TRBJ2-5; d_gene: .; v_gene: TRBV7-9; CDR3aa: CASSLTPGQSETQYF; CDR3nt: TGTGCCAGCAGCTTAACGCCCGGACAGTCAGAGACCCAGTACTTC
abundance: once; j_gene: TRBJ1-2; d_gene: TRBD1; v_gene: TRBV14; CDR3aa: CASSSERGTGGYTF; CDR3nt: TGTGCCAGCAGCTCAGAGCGGGGGACAGGTGGCTACACCTTC
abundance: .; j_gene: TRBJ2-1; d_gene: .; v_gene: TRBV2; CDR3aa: CASRLQGINEQFF; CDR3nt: TGTGCCAGCAGGCTACAGGGAATCAATGAGCAGTTCTTC
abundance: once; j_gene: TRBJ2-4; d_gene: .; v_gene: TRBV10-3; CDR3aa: CAISESIGREAGNIQYF; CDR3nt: TGTGCCATCAGTGAGTCAATTGGCAGGGAAGCGGGAAACATTCAGTACTTC
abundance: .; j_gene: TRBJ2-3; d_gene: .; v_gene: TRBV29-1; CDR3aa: CSVVWDSDTQYF; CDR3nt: TGCAGCGTTGTATGGGATTCAGATACGCAGTATTTT
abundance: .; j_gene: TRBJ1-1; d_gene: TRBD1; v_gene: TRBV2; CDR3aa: CASRDRTLNEAFF; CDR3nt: TGTGCCAGCAGGGACAGGACCTTGAATGAAGCTTTCTTT
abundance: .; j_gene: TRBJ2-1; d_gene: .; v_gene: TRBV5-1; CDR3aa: CASSLDGTRIHNEQFF; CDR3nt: TGCGCCAGCAGCTTGGACGGGACCAGAATTCACAATGAGCAGTTCTTC
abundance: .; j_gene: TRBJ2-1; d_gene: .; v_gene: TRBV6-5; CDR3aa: CASSYSKGGGKQFF; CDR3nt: TGTGCCAGCAGTTACTCTAAGGGAGGCGGGAAGCAGTTCTTC
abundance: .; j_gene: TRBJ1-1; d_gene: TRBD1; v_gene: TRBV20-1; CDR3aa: CSASDGQGDKAFF; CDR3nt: TGCAGTGCTAGTGACGGACAGGGGGACAAAGCTTTCTTT
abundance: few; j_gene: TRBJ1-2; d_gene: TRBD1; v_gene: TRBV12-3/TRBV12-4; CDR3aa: CASRGDRQNYGYTF; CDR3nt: TGTGCCAGCAGGGGGGACAGGCAAAACTATGGCTACACCTTC
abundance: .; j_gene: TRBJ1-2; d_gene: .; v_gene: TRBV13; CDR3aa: CASSEDSGGYGYTF; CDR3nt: TGTGCCAGCAGCGAGGACAGCGGGGGCTATGGCTACACCTTC
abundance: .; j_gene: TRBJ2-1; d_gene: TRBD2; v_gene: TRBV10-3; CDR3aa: CAISESGSGGRNINEQFF; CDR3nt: TGTGCCATCAGTGAGTCTGGTAGCGGGGGCCGTAATATAAATGAGCAGTTCTTC